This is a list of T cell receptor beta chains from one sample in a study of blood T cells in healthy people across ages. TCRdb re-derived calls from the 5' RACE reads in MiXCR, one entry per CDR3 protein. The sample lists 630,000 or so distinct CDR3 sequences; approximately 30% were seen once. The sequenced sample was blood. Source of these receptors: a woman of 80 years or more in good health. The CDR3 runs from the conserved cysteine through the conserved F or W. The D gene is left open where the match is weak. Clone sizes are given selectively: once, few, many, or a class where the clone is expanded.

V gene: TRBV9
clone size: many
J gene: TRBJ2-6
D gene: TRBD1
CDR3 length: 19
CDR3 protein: CASSVTKGQGSSGANVLTF
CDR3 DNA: TGTGCCAGCAGCGTAACTAAAGGACAGGGAAGTTCTGGGGCCAACGTCCTGACTTTC

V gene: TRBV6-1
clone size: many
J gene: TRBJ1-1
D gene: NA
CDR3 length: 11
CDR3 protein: CASSPSTEAFF
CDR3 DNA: TGTGCCAGCAGTCCCTCGACTGAAGCTTTCTTT

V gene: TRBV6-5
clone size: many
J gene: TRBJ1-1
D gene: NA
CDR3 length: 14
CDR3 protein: CASSSSLREVEAFF
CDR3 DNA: TGTGCCAGCAGTTCCTCACTCCGGGAGGTAGAAGCTTTCTTT

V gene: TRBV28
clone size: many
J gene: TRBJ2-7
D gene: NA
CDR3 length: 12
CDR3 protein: CASSPPRYEQYF
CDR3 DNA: TGTGCCAGCAGTCCCCCACGGTACGAGCAGTACTTC

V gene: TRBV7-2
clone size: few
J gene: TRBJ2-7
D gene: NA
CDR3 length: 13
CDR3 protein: CASSLRDAAARHF
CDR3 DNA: TGTGCCAGCAGCTTGAGGGACGCGGCGGCTCGTCACTTC

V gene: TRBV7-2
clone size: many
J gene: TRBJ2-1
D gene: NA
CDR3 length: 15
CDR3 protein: CASSPFGSGYNEQFF
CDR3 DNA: TGTGCCAGCAGCCCTTTCGGGTCTGGATACAATGAGCAGTTCTTC

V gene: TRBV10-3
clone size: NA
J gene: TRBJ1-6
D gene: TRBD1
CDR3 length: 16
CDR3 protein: CAIRPGTGENNSPLHF
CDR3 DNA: TGTGCCATCAGGCCCGGGACAGGGGAAAATAATTCACCCCTCCACTTT

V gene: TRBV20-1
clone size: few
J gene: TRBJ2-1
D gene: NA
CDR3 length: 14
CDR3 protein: CSASKGGMDNEQFF
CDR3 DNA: TGCAGTGCTAGTAAGGGGGGAATGGACAATGAGCAGTTCTTC

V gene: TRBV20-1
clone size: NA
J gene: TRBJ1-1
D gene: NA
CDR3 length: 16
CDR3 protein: CSARSRAAQGNTEAFF
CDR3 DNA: TGCAGTGCTAGATCCCGGGCGGCCCAAGGGAACACTGAAGCTTTCTTT

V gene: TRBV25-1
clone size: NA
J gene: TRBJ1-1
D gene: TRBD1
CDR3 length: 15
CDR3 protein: CASSAYRGRGTEAFF
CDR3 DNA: TGTGCCAGCAGCGCCTACAGGGGGCGAGGCACTGAAGCTTTCTTT

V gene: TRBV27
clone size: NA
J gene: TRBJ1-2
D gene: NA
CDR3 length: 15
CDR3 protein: CASSLLPVEDYGYTF
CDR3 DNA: TGTGCCAGCAGTTTATTACCGGTCGAAGATTATGGCTACACCTTC